The 22 T cell receptor beta chains below were found in one sample sequenced in a study of blood T cell repertoires in COVID-19. The method was immunoSEQ multiplex PCR; TCRdb's version includes in-frame clones alone and lacks a portion of them. The repertoire has about 140,000 clones, approximately 84% of them found once; the top ten carry 5.5% to 8%. The sequencing sample was made of peripheral blood. Source of these receptors: a human donor in a cohort sampled during active COVID-19.

V gene TRBV10-2 combines with J gene TRBJ2-7; D possibly corresponds to TRBD2 (5 bases). The CDR3 runs 13 residues. Germline CDR1 is WSHSY and CDR2 is SAAADI. Trimming stripped 2 bases from V and 2 bases from J, with 7 bases between. The CDR3: CASSEELAYEQYF. Written as DNA, the CDR3 is TGCGCCAGCAGTGAGGAACTAGCCTACGAGCAGTACTTC.

This rearrangement joins TRBV6-5 to TRBJ2-7; 11 nucleotides align to TRBD2. Trimming took 8 bases from V and 2 from J; bases not matched to a gene: 8. The V gene's germline CDR1 is MNHEY and CDR2 SVGAGI. The CDR3 is made up of 15 amino acids. The CDR3 DNA reads TGTGCCAGCCGAATGCTAGCGGGGGGAACCTACGAGCAGTACTTC. Translating gives CASRMLAGGTYEQYF.

V and J are TRBV12-3 or TRBV12-4 and TRBJ2-5; D call uncertain. This CDR3 has 11 residues. V was clipped by 3 bases and J by 4 bases, with 3 bases between them. The CDR3 sequence is CASSFLETQYF. For the CDR3, the DNA is TGTGCCAGCAGTTTTCTAGAGACCCAGTACTTC.

This clone has only a few counts. The rearrangement joins TRBV19 to TRBJ2-3; weak D call: TRBD1 (6 bases). The ends were cut back, 7 bases at V and 2 bases at J, with 13 bases in the middle. The CDR3 sequence is 14 residues long. The germline CDR1 and CDR2 sequences are LNHDA and SQIVND (reference sequence). The CDR3 DNA reads TGTGCCAGTACGGTACAGGGTTACACAGATACGCAGTATTTT. Protein: CASTVQGYTDTQYF.

The rearrangement joins TRBV7-2 to TRBJ2-2; TRBD1 aligns across 8 bases. Per germline, CDR1 SGHTA and CDR2 FQGNSA. This CDR3 comprises 17 residues. Trimming took 0 bases from V and 6 from J; bases not matched to a gene: 9. The CDR3 DNA follows: TGTGCCAGCAGCTTAGCGGTCACAGGGGGTCGGTCCGGGGAGCTGTTTTTT. This encodes CASSLAVTGGRSGELFF.

This chain joins TRBV5-1 and TRBJ2-2; unclear D gene. The germline CDR1 and CDR2 sequences are SGHRS and YFSETQ. V dropped 1 base and J dropped 1 base, with 5 bases sitting between them. This CDR3 comprises 14 residues. CDR3 amino acids: CASSLSGNTGELFF. CDR3 nucleotide sequence: TGCGCCAGCAGCTTGTCGGGGAACACCGGGGAGCTGTTTTTT.

J is TRBJ2-5 and V is TRBV6-2 or TRBV6-3, with 9 nucleotides matching TRBD2. V dropped 2 bases and J dropped 2; count of bases not matched to a gene: 6. The germline V gene encodes CDR1 MNHEY and CDR2 SVGEGT. This CDR3 region has 16 residues. Here the CDR3 DNA reads TGTGCCAGCAGTTACGGGATAGCGGGGGTTCAAGAGACCCAGTACTTC. It translates to CASSYGIAGVQETQYF.

This chain links TRBV7-2 with TRBJ1-2; D not resolved. V was shortened by 5 bases and J by 6 bases, with 10 bases between the two germline ends. Germline values: CDR1 SGHTA, CDR2 FQGNSA. This CDR3 spans 12 amino acids. The DNA of the CDR3 is TGTGCCAGCAGCCCGGTCCCGGATGGCTACACCTTC. Translated: CASSPVPDGYTF.

V usage is TRBV12-3 or TRBV12-4 and J usage is TRBJ2-3; possibly TRBD2 for D (5 bases). The V and J ends lost 2 bases and 6 bases respectively, with 6 bases between them. The CDR3 totals 12 residues. The CDR3 bases are TGTGCCAGCAGTTTAACTAGGGATACGCAGTATTTT. Amino acid sequence: CASSLTRDTQYF.

The rearrangement links TRBV5-1 to TRBJ1-5; possible D gene TRBD1, 5 bases. This CDR3 contains 15 residues. V was cut by 1 base and J by 4 bases, with 12 bases left in between. The germline gives CDR1 SGHRS, CDR2 YFSETQ. CDR3 protein: CASSLSAGINQPQHF. The CDR3 region has the DNA TGCGCCAGCAGCTTGTCGGCAGGGATTAATCAGCCCCAGCATTTT.

The chain recombines TRBV4-2 with TRBJ2-7, with TRBD1 matching 11 bases. The germline V gene has CDR1 LGHNA and CDR2 YNFKEQ. V was pared by 5 bases and J by 3 bases, with 3 bases of the junction left unmatched. There are 14 residues in the CDR3. The CDR3 coding sequence is TGTGCCAGCAGCGAGGGACAGGGGGACTACGAGCAGTACTTC. This sequence encodes CASSEGQGDYEQYF.

V is TRBV12-3 or TRBV12-4 and J is TRBJ1-3, with D uncertain. V lost 6 bases and J lost 2, with 8 bases in between. This CDR3 has 13 amino acids. The CDR3, as DNA: TGTGCCAGCAGGCCTTCGGCTGGAAACACCATATATTTT. The encoded protein is CASRPSAGNTIYF.

The chain recombines TRBV6-4 with TRBJ2-2; D perhaps matches TRBD2 (7 bases). The CDR3 runs 18 residues. Germline CDR1 and CDR2: MRHNA and SNTAGT. V lost 4 bases to trimming and J lost 3 bases, with 21 bases between them. This CDR3 is CASSARGRGTSDTGELFF. CDR3 nucleotides: TGTGCCAGCAGTGCCCGGGGGCGGGGGACTTCGGACACCGGGGAGCTGTTTTTT.

V usage is TRBV18 and J usage is TRBJ1-2; TRBD1 matches at 10 bases. Trimming took 3 bases from V and 2 from J; bases not matched to a gene: 3. CDR3 length: 15 residues. Germline CDR1 is KGHSH and CDR2 is LQKENI. The chain's CDR3 is CASSPRDRGNYGYTF. DNA for the CDR3: TGTGCCAGCTCACCGAGGGACAGGGGCAACTATGGCTACACCTTC.

The chain has TRBV4-3 and TRBJ2-3; 9 bases agree with TRBD2. Trimming took 0 bases from V and 8 from J; bases not matched to a gene: 12. The germline gives CDR1 LGHNA, CDR2 YSLEER. CDR3 length equals 17 residues. The CDR3 DNA sequence: TGCGCCAGCAGCCAAGATAGGGGAGTAGCGGGGGTAGGTACGCAGTATTTT. Its protein product is CASSQDRGVAGVGTQYF.

V is TRBV28 and J is TRBJ2-7; D is possibly TRBD1 (6 bases). Trimming took off 2 bases at V and 8 bases at J, with 16 bases between the two ends. CDR3 length equals 14 residues. The V gene's germline CDR1 is MDHEN and CDR2 SYDVKM. The CDR3 nucleotides read TGTGCCAGCAGTTTAACAGTGGCAGGGGAAAAGCAGTACTTC. Translation gives CASSLTVAGEKQYF.

In the case of this clone: This specimen includes other DNA sequences encoding the same CDR3. This rearrangement joins TRBV6-5 to TRBJ2-2; possible D gene TRBD2, 5 bases. With 6 bases removed from V and 1 base from J, the gap between germline ends came to 12 bases. The CDR3 covers 15 residues. From germline, CDR1 is MNHEY and CDR2 SVGAGI. The DNA of the CDR3 is TGTGCCAGCAGCCGGGGAACCAAGAACACCGGGGAGCTGTTTTTT. Amino acids: CASSRGTKNTGELFF.

The V and J genes are TRBV6-2 or TRBV6-3 and TRBJ2-7, with TRBD2 identical over 10 bases. The germline gives CDR1 MNHEY, CDR2 SVGEGT. V lost 2 bases, J lost 2 bases, and 3 bases stayed unmatched. This CDR3 comprises 15 residues. Written as DNA, the CDR3 is TGTGCCAGCAGTTACCCCCTAGCGGGGGCCTACGAGCAGTACTTC. Protein: CASSYPLAGAYEQYF.

This clone was recorded a few times. The chain links TRBV4-3 to TRBJ2-7; no definite D call. Germline lookup yields CDR1 LGHNA and CDR2 YSLEER. The CDR3 has 14 residues. Deletions cut 0 bases from V and 1 base from J, with 7 bases between. The CDR3 nucleotides read TGCGCCAGCAGCCAAGATCTCGGTTCCTACGAGCAGTACTTC. It encodes CASSQDLGSYEQYF.

The chain uses TRBV28 and TRBJ2-1, with 8 bases identical to TRBD1. CDR3 length equals 16 residues. CDR1 is MDHEN and CDR2 is SYDVKM in the germline V gene. The V segment lost 2 bases and the J segment 2 bases; nucleotides outside the gene matches: 5. CDR3 in DNA: TGTGCCAGCAGTTTAATTGGACAGGGCCCCTACAATGAGCAGTTCTTC. Protein product: CASSLIGQGPYNEQFF.

The chain couples TRBV4-1 to TRBJ1-5; 9 bases map to TRBD1. V dropped 4 bases and J dropped 7; count of bases not matched to a gene: 14. Looked up from germline, CDR1 is MGHRA and CDR2 is YSYEKL. The CDR3 has 17 residues. CDR3 sequence: CASSPSQMGQGWQPQHF. The CDR3 bases are TGCGCCAGCAGCCCGTCGCAAATGGGACAGGGCTGGCAGCCCCAGCATTTT.

The CDR3 region is CASSPQVTDTQYF. DNA for the CDR3: TGTGCCAGCTCACCCCAGGTTACAGATACGCAGTATTTT. V and J are TRBV18 and TRBJ2-3; D remains unclear. The germline V gene encodes CDR1 KGHSH and CDR2 LQKENI. CDR3 length: 13 amino acids. V was pared by 3 bases and J by 3 bases, with 7 bases between.